This entry lists 21 T cell receptor beta chains sequenced from one sample in a study of regulatory T cells in long-lasting Graves disease. Construction of the TCR beta libraries employed iRepertoire HTBI primers in conjunction with Arm-PCR of CDR3 regions. MiXCR, run by TCRdb on the multiplex PCR reads, gives a single entry per CDR3 protein. Here the sample spans around 500,000 distinct CDR3 sequences, 12% being singletons. Time point described: newly diagnosed GD, antithyroid drugs for less than 3 months. RNA isolated from PBMCs was used to make the TCR library. The same specimen was also included in a second study, on T cells in Graves' hyperthyroidism and ophthalmopathy.

The input for sequencing was peripheral blood mononuclear cells (PBMCs), taken at new diagnosis, from a patient treated with antithyroid drugs. The source is a woman aged 30 to 39 with Graves disease.

This clonotype was counted at least ten times. J is TRBJ1-6 and V is TRBV27; a possible D gene is TRBD1 (5 bases). The CDR3 consists of 11 residues. V lost 9 bases to trimming and J lost 10 bases, with 10 bases between them. The germline V gene encodes CDR1 MNHEY and CDR2 SMNVEV (reference sequence). The CDR3 protein is CARSRDSPLHF. CDR3 in DNA: TGTGCCAGGTCCCGGGACTCACCCCTCCACTTT.

This clonotype was observed a few times. The gene calls are TRBV13 and TRBJ2-6; weak D call: TRBD1 (6 bases). The ends were cut back, 5 bases at V and 5 bases at J, with 16 bases in the middle. The CDR3 has 16 residues. CDR1 and CDR2 from the germline V gene are PRHDT and FYEKMQ (reference sequence). The CDR3 nucleotides are TGTGCCAGCAGCACGACAGGTGGGGCCTGGGCCAACGTCCTGACTTTC. Its protein is CASSTTGGAWANVLTF.

This clonotype appeared a few times. The chain carries TRBV19 and TRBJ2-1; 10 bases align to TRBD2. There are 18 residues in the CDR3. Germline V CDR1 and CDR2: LNHDA, SQIVND (reference sequence). V lost 1 base and J lost 0; bases outside the gene matches: 6. CDR3 sequence reads: CASSIVGLAVSSYNEQFF. In nucleotides, the CDR3 is TGTGCCAGTAGTATAGTAGGACTAGCGGTTAGCTCCTACAATGAGCAGTTCTTC.

This clonotype was found many times. The J gene is TRBJ1-6, the V gene TRBV27, with D hard to call. CDR1 and CDR2 from the germline V gene are MNHEY and SMNVEV (reference sequence). Trimming took off 6 bases at V and 7 bases at J, with 16 bases between the two ends. CDR3 length: 15 amino acids. The CDR3 nucleotides read TGTGCCAGCAGCGCGACGTGGGCTACGAATTCACCCCTCCACTTT. Protein sequence: CASSATWATNSPLHF.

This clonotype was recorded many times. This chain links TRBV20-1 with TRBJ1-3, with TRBD1 identical over 8 bases. From germline, CDR1 is DFQATT and CDR2 SNEGSKA (reference sequence). V lost 1 base to trimming and J lost 0 bases; unmatched junction nucleotides: 5. CDR3 length equals 16 residues. The CDR3 region has the DNA TGCAGTGCTAGAGCAATGACAGGGGCCTCTGGAAACACCATATATTTT. It translates to CSARAMTGASGNTIYF.

Ten or more counts support this clonotype. The chain joins TRBV11-2 to TRBJ1-3; D gene uncertain. V shed 5 bases and J shed 0 bases, with 23 bases lying between them. The CDR3 runs to 19 residues. The germline V gene has CDR1 SGHAT and CDR2 FQNNGV. The CDR3 coding sequence is TGTGCCAGCAGCCCCGGGCCTCTCGCAGGCCCCTACTCTGGAAACACCATATATTTT. Protein: CASSPGPLAGPYSGNTIYF.

The table lists this clonotype with a few counts. This chain's CDR3 is CSALGDIYNEQFF. The CDR3 DNA sequence: TGCAGTGCTTTAGGGGACATCTACAATGAGCAGTTCTTC. V usage is TRBV20-1 and J usage is TRBJ2-1; a weak D match, TRBD1 (6 bases). Germline lookup yields CDR1 DFQATT and CDR2 SNEGSKA (reference sequence). The CDR3 is 13 residues long. Trimming took 5 bases from V and 3 from J, leaving 11 bases between them.

This clonotype was detected many times. The chain employs TRBV7-3 and TRBJ2-1, with D perhaps TRBD1 or TRBD2 (6 bases each). Trimming cost V 5 bases and J 5 bases, with 16 bases left between them. The germline V gene encodes CDR1 SGHTA and CDR2 FQGTGA. This CDR3 spans 15 amino acids. The CDR3 is CASSRTTGGNNEQFF. CDR3 nucleotides: TGTGCCAGCAGCCGAACGACAGGAGGGAACAATGAGCAGTTCTTC.

This clonotype was seen many times. The chain combines TRBV27 with TRBJ2-7, with TRBD1 matching 9 bases. Germline trimming cut 2 bases from V and 6 bases from J; bases unmatched to any gene: 8. The CDR3 sequence is 15 residues long. Per germline, CDR1 MNHEY and CDR2 SMNVEV (reference sequence). The chain's CDR3 is CASSLGPYRGLEQYF. CDR3 sequence (DNA): TGTGCCAGCAGTTTAGGCCCCTACAGGGGGCTCGAGCAGTACTTC.

The J gene is TRBJ2-2, the V gene TRBV20-1, with no clear D. With 1 base removed from V and 5 bases from J, the gap between germline ends came to 14 bases. The CDR3 runs to 15 residues. Germline CDR1 and CDR2: DFQATT and SNEGSKA (reference sequence). Here the CDR3 reads CSARGHSSRTGELFF. The CDR3 bases are TGCAGTGCTAGAGGCCACTCCTCGAGAACCGGGGAGCTGTTTTTT.

In this sample, this clonotype turned up a few times. The V call is TRBV19, the J call TRBJ2-7; 8 bases agree with TRBD2. Germline assignment: CDR1 LNHDA and CDR2 SQIVND (reference sequence). This CDR3 has 15 residues. With 1 base clipped from V and 4 bases from J, the junction kept 6 bases outside the gene matches. The CDR3 protein is CASSIAGGRTYEQYF. CDR3 nucleotides: TGTGCCAGTAGTATAGCTGGCGGGAGGACGTACGAGCAGTACTTC.

This clonotype was detected many times. The V gene is TRBV7-2, the J gene TRBJ2-2; perhaps TRBD2 as D (6 bases). CDR3 length: 16 amino acids. V lost 8 bases to trimming and J lost 7 bases, with 23 bases between them. Germline values: CDR1 SGHTA, CDR2 FQGNSA. The DNA for the CDR3 is TGTGCCAGCCGATTAGGCTCTGCCGGGAGAGGCGGGGAGCTGTTTTTT. This encodes CASRLGSAGRGGELFF.

At least ten counts were recorded for this clonotype. This chain uses TRBV12-3 or TRBV12-4 with TRBJ2-1, with 9 bases fitting TRBD1. The V segment lost 3 bases and the J segment 4 bases; nucleotides outside the gene matches: 25. This CDR3 is built from 22 residues. CDR3: CASSFSYRWGQGEGEEYNEQFF. CDR3 in DNA: TGTGCCAGCAGTTTTTCATATCGGTGGGGACAGGGAGAGGGTGAGGAATACAATGAGCAGTTCTTC.

This clonotype has ten or more counts. This chain joins TRBV3-1 and TRBJ2-7; D remains unclear. The CDR3 extends over 12 amino acids. The V end was cut by 2 bases, the J end by 5 bases, with 7 bases between. Germline CDR1 reads LGHDT; CDR2 reads YNNKEL (reference sequence). In DNA form, the CDR3 reads TGTGCCAGCAGCCAATCCCGTAACGAGCAGTACTTC. Protein sequence: CASSQSRNEQYF.

Comment on this clonotype: An end of the junction differs from the germline gene, which may be a read error. This chain links TRBV19 with TRBJ2-7; D is unresolved. Germline V gene lookup returns CDR1 LNHDA and CDR2 SQIVND (reference sequence). CDR3 length: 13 amino acids. The DNA of the CDR3 is TGTGCCATTAGTATTAGGTCCTCCTACGAGCAGTACTTC. Residues: CAISIRSSYEQYF.

The chain employs TRBV6-2 or TRBV6-3 and TRBJ1-2; no clear D gene. This CDR3 contains 13 residues. Germline CDR1 MNHEY, CDR2 SVGEGT. The V and J ends lost 5 bases and 3 bases respectively, with 10 bases between them. The CDR3 nucleotides read TGTGCCAGCAGTGAAGACCGACACTATGGCTACACCTTC. This codes for CASSEDRHYGYTF.

This clonotype was found many times. V and J are TRBV28 and TRBJ2-7, with 8 bases fitting TRBD1. Trimming at V came to 3 bases and at J to 3 bases, leaving 4 bases not matched to a gene. The CDR3 has 14 amino acids. Germline V gene lookup returns CDR1 MDHEN and CDR2 SYDVKM. The CDR3 here is CASSFAGQGYEQYF. CDR3 coding DNA: TGTGCCAGCAGTTTCGCCGGACAGGGCTACGAGCAGTACTTC.

This clonotype was counted many times. This sequence joins TRBV10-3 and TRBJ2-6, with D unresolved. V gave up 7 bases and J gave up 2 bases, with 9 bases separating them. Germline loops: CDR1 ENHRY, CDR2 SYGVKD. The length of the CDR3 is 14 residues. CDR3 DNA: TGTGCCATCACTGCAGCTCCTGGGGCCAACGTCCTGACTTTC. Translating gives CAITAAPGANVLTF.

This clonotype was seen many times. The V call is TRBV12-3 or TRBV12-4, the J call TRBJ1-1; weak D call: TRBD1 (5 bases). The ends were cut back, 7 bases at V and 0 bases at J, with 12 bases in the middle. This CDR3 has 14 amino acids. CDR3 loop: CASNFQGMNTEAFF. CDR3 DNA sequence: TGTGCCAGCAATTTTCAGGGAATGAACACTGAAGCTTTCTTT.

This clonotype occurred many times. CDR3 sequence reads: CASSRGWSDEQFF. The DNA for the CDR3 is TGCGCCAGCAGCCGCGGTTGGTCTGATGAGCAGTTCTTC. The chain joins TRBV5-1 to TRBJ2-1; D unclear. CDR3 length equals 13 residues. V lost 4 bases to trimming and J lost 8 bases, with 13 bases between them. Germline assignment: CDR1 SGHRS and CDR2 YFSETQ.

This clonotype has more than one count but fewer than ten. The rearrangement links TRBV11-3 to TRBJ2-2; a weak D match, TRBD2 (6 bases). This CDR3 is 14 amino acids long. CDR1 is SGHNT and CDR2 is YENEEA in the germline V gene. V lost 10 bases and J lost 5, with 17 bases in between. CDR3 amino acids: CATRVAEGTGELFF. CDR3 bases: TGTGCCACCCGGGTAGCGGAAGGGACCGGGGAGCTGTTTTTT.